The sequence of this TCR beta chain was determined in a study of regulatory T cells in long-lasting Graves disease. Study-level points and caveats: Newly diagnosed Graves' patients had higher TCR diversity than persistent ones.

Specified time point: newly diagnosed GD, antithyroid drugs for less than 3 months. TCR sequences were obtained from RNA taken from PBMCs. The CDR3 covers 13 residues. The V and J ends lost 3 bases and 4 bases respectively, with 9 bases between them. This clonotype was seen at least ten times. What it binds is not known. For TCR beta, libraries came from iRepertoire HTBI primers and Arm-PCR of CDR3 regions. TCRdb re-derived calls from the multiplex PCR reads in MiXCR, one entry per CDR3 protein. The table shows about 540,000 distinct CDR3 sequences, with about 14% occurring only once. These sequences were also reported in another study, on T cells in Graves' hyperthyroidism and ophthalmopathy.

The gene calls are TRBV12-3 or TRBV12-4 and TRBJ1-2; a weak D match, TRBD1 (5 bases). This receptor was identified in a man aged 25 to 40 with Graves disease. The sample here was peripheral blood mononuclear cells (PBMCs), taken at new diagnosis, from a patient treated with antithyroid drugs. In DNA, the CDR3 is TGTGCCAGCAGTTTGACAGCCGCCTATGGCTACACCTTC. Amino acid sequence: CASSLTAAYGYTF.